This T cell receptor beta chain is from a study of T cell repertoires in cytomegalovirus infection. The germline gives CDR1 LNHDA, CDR2 SQIVND (reference sequence). Germline trimming cut 5 bases from V and 0 bases from J; bases unmatched to any gene: 5. This CDR3 comprises 16 residues. TCRdb recomputed calls from the reads with MiXCR, one row per CDR3 protein. The sample holds about 140,000 distinct CDR3 sequences, 6.5% seen once. This clonotype has a handful of counts. Material: PBMCs. The rearrangement joins TRBV19 to TRBJ2-1, with 9 bases matching TRBD2. This sequence was found in a human donor in good health (CMV status not recorded). Some clones in this sample may be carry-over from other donors' samples. The CDR3 here is CASSRGGASSYNEQFF. Here the CDR3 DNA reads TGTGCCAGTAGTCGCGGGGGGGCGAGCTCCTACAATGAGCAGTTCTTC.